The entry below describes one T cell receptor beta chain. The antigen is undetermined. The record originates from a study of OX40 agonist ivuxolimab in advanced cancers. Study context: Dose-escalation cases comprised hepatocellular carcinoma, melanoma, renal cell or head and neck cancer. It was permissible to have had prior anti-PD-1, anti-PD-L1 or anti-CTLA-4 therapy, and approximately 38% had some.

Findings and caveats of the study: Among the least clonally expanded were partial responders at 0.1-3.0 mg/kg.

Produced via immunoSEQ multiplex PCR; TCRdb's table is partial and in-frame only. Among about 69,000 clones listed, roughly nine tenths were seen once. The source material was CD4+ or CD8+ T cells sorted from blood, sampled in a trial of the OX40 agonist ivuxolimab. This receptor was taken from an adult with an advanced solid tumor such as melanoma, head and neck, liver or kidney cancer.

Here the CDR3 reads CASSSQLYEGPYEQYF. DNA for the CDR3: TGTGCCAGCAGTTCCCAACTATATGAGGGTCCCTACGAGCAGTACTTC. V usage is TRBV28 and J usage is TRBJ2-7; possible D gene TRBD2, 5 bases. V was trimmed by 4 bases and J by 2 bases, leaving 18 bases between them. The V gene's germline CDR1 is MDHEN and CDR2 SYDVKM. The CDR3 runs to 16 residues.